A selection of T cell receptor beta chains follows, all from one sample in a study of T cells in Graves' hyperthyroidism and ophthalmopathy. Each CDR3 protein is one row after TCRdb ran MiXCR on the multiplex PCR reads. The sample lists hundreds of thousands of distinct CDR3 sequences; around 15% were seen once. Sequenced input: blood. The receptors shown here come from a woman aged 18 to 35 with Graves' hyperthyroidism. Both conserved end residues are part of each CDR3. D genes are given only for firm matches. Clone size is shown for a subset of rows, as once, few, many or a class of expanded clone.

D: NA; J: TRBJ2-3; V: TRBV24-1; size: NA; CDR3: CATSDLGSYSADTQYF; DNA: TGTGCCACCAGTGATTTGGGTAGCTATAGCGCAGATACGCAGTATTTT
D: TRBD2; J: TRBJ2-5; V: TRBV11-2; size: many; CDR3: CASSLYLAGEVETQYF; DNA: TGTGCCAGCAGCTTATATCTAGCGGGAGAGGTGGAGACCCAGTACTTC
D: NA; J: TRBJ1-1; V: TRBV7-8; size: many; CDR3: CASSLPGWTEAFF; DNA: TGTGCCAGCAGCTTACCAGGGTGGACTGAAGCTTTCTTT
D: NA; J: TRBJ1-2; V: TRBV7-9; size: many; CDR3: CASSLTRDNYGYTF; DNA: TGTGCCAGCAGCTTAACCAGGGATAACTATGGCTACACCTTC
D: NA; J: TRBJ1-2; V: TRBV5-1; size: NA; CDR3: CASSQDTYGYTF; DNA: TGCGCCAGCAGCCAGGACACCTATGGCTACACCTTC
D: NA; J: TRBJ1-6; V: TRBV3-1; size: NA; CDR3: CASSPWDTSNSPLHF; DNA: TGTGCCAGCAGCCCTTGGGACACAAGCAATTCACCCCTCCACTTT
D: NA; J: TRBJ1-1; V: TRBV6-1; size: NA; CDR3: CASRARVVGGEAFF; DNA: TGTGCCAGCAGGGCTCGGGTCGTTGGGGGTGAAGCTTTCTTT
D: NA; J: TRBJ2-7; V: TRBV2; size: many; CDR3: CASYPSWQGDEQYF; DNA: TGTGCCAGCTACCCTTCTTGGCAGGGTGACGAGCAGTACTTC
D: TRBD2; J: TRBJ2-7; V: TRBV7-9; size: few; CDR3: CASSSTRGGNEQYF; DNA: TGTGCCAGCAGTTCAACCCGGGGAGGGAACGAGCAGTACTTC
D: NA; J: TRBJ1-5; V: TRBV15; size: NA; CDR3: CATSNRDPRQPQHF; DNA: TGTGCCACCAGTAACAGGGACCCGCGTCAGCCCCAGCATTTT
D: NA; J: TRBJ1-1; V: TRBV7-9; size: few; CDR3: CASSLSKSNTEAFF; DNA: TGTGCCAGCAGCTTGTCTAAGTCGAACACTGAAGCTTTCTTT
D: NA; J: TRBJ2-5; V: TRBV19; size: few; CDR3: CASSIRFGETQYF; DNA: TGTGCCAGTAGTATTAGGTTTGGAGAGACCCAGTACTTC
D: NA; J: TRBJ2-2; V: TRBV20-1; size: many; CDR3: CSAQPQNTGELFF; DNA: TGCAGTGCTCAACCACAGAACACCGGGGAGCTGTTTTTT
D: TRBD1; J: TRBJ1-1; V: TRBV10-3; size: few; CDR3: CASRTGLAEAFF; DNA: TGTGCCTCCCGGACAGGGCTGGCTGAAGCTTTCTTT
D: NA; J: TRBJ1-2; V: TRBV18; size: NA; CDR3: CASSPRNNGYTF; DNA: TGTGCCAGCTCACCAAGGAACAATGGCTACACCTTC
D: NA; J: TRBJ2-2; V: TRBV7-3; size: few; CDR3: CASSSPGNTGELFF; DNA: TGTGCCAGCAGCTCCCCAGGGAACACCGGGGAGCTGTTTTTT
D: TRBD2; J: TRBJ2-7; V: TRBV20-1; size: few; CDR3: CSANSGLVGEQYF; DNA: TGCAGTGCTAATAGCGGGCTGGTGGGGGAGCAGTACTTC
D: TRBD1; J: TRBJ1-3; V: TRBV5-1; size: NA; CDR3: CASSAPTGGIGNTIYF; DNA: TGCGCCAGCAGCGCCCCGACAGGGGGCATTGGAAACACCATATATTTT
D: NA; J: TRBJ2-1; V: TRBV18; size: few; CDR3: CASSPKAQDNEQFF; DNA: TGTGCCAGCTCACCAAAGGCTCAGGACAATGAGCAGTTCTTC
D: NA; J: TRBJ2-2; V: TRBV12-3/TRBV12-4; size: many; CDR3: CASSNTQGAGELFF; DNA: TGTGCCAGCAGTAATACACAGGGAGCCGGGGAGCTGTTTTTT
D: NA; J: TRBJ1-1; V: TRBV20-1; size: many; CDR3: CSAYRGPGMNTEAFF; DNA: TGCAGTGCATATCGAGGGCCAGGGATGAACACTGAAGCTTTCTTT
D: NA; J: TRBJ2-1; V: TRBV2; size: many; CDR3: CASSEAGTLEGDEQFF; DNA: TGTGCCAGCAGTGAAGCTGGGACACTCGAAGGGGATGAGCAGTTCTTC
D: NA; J: TRBJ1-1; V: TRBV7-3; size: many; CDR3: CASEGRKRADTEAFF; DNA: TGTGCCAGCGAAGGTAGAAAGAGGGCAGACACTGAAGCTTTCTTT
D: NA; J: TRBJ1-1; V: TRBV2; size: many; CDR3: CASSEALGVSMNTEAFF; DNA: TGTGCCAGCAGTGAAGCGCTAGGGGTTTCGATGAACACTGAAGCTTTCTTT